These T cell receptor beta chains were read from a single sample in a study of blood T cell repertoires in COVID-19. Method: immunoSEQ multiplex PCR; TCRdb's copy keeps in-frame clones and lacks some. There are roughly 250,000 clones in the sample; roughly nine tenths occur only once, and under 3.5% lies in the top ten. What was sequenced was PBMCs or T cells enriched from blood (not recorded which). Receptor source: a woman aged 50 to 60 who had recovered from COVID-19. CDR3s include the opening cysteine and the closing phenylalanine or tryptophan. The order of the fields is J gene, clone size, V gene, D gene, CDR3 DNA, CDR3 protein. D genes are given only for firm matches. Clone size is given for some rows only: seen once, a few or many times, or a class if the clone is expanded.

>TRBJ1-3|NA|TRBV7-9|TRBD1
TGTGCCAGCAGCCCAACAGGGGCAGGAAACACCATATATTTT
CASSPTGAGNTIYF
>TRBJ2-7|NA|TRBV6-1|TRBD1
TGTGCCAGCAGTGACGCCGGACAGGCGACCTACGAGCAGTACTTC
CASSDAGQATYEQYF
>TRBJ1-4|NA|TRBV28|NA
TGTGCCAGCAGCACTCAGGGGCCGAAGGAAAAACTGTTTTTT
CASSTQGPKEKLFF
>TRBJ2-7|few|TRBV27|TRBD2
TGTGCCAGCAGTTATAGGGCTAGCGGAACCTACGAGCAGTACTTC
CASSYRASGTYEQYF
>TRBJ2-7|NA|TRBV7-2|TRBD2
TGTGCCAGCAGCTTATTTTCCCGCGGGGAGGGCTCCTACGAGCAGTACTTC
CASSLFSRGEGSYEQYF
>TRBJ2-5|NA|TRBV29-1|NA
TGCAGCGTGAGACTACAATCGTCAGAGACCCAGTACTTC
CSVRLQSSETQYF
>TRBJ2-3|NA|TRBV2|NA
TGTGCCAGCAGTGCCATGACACGCACAGATACGCAGTATTTT
CASSAMTRTDTQYF
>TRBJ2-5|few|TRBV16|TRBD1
TGTGCCAGCAGCCAATTTGGCAGGGGGGAGACCCAGTACTTC
CASSQFGRGETQYF
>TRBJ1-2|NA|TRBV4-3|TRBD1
TGCGCCAGCAGCCACAACAGCGTACAGGGGGCGACCGGCTACACCTTC
CASSHNSVQGATGYTF
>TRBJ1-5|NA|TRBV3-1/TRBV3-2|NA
TGTGCCAGCAGCCAAGACGGGGGAGGGAGGAATCAGCCCCAGCATTTT
CASSQDGGGRNQPQHF
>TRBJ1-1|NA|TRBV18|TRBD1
TGTGCCAGCTCACCACAGGGGGCAGACACTGAAGCTTTCTTT
CASSPQGADTEAFF
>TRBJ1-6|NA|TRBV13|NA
TGTGCCAGCAGCCCAGGGAGGTCCTATAATTCACCCCTCCACTTT
CASSPGRSYNSPLHF
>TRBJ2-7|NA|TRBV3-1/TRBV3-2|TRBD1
TGTGCCAGCAGCCCGGGACAGGGGCGCTACGAGCAGTACTTC
CASSPGQGRYEQYF
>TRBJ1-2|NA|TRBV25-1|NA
TGTGCCAGCAGTGACTCATGGGGGGGTTTCTATGGCTACACCTTC
CASSDSWGGFYGYTF
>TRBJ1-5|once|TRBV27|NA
TGTGCCAGCAGGCCAGGGTTGGGCAATCAGCCCCAGCATTTT
CASRPGLGNQPQHF
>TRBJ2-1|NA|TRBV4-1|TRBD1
TGCGCCAGCAGCCGAGACAGGGCCCCCCAGTCCTACAATGAGCAGTTCTTC
CASSRDRAPQSYNEQFF
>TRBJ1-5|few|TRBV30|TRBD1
TGTGCCTGGGCGACAGGGATGAACCAGCCCCAGCATTTT
CAWATGMNQPQHF
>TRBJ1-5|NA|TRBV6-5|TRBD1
TGTGCCAGCAGCGACAGGGTTAATCAGCCCCAGCATTTT
CASSDRVNQPQHF
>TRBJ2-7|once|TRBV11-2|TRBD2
TGTGCCAGCAGCTTATATGGACTAGCGATCCACGAGCAGTACTTC
CASSLYGLAIHEQYF
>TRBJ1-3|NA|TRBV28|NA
TGTGCCAGCAGTTTCAGGGGATCCGGAAACACCATATATTTT
CASSFRGSGNTIYF
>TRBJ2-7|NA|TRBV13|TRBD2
TGTGCCAGCAGCTCGGGGACTAGTAGGGTTTACGAGCAGTACTTC
CASSSGTSRVYEQYF
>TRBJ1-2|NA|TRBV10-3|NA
TGTGCCATCAGACCTCACGGAACTGAGGACTATGGCTACACCTTC
CAIRPHGTEDYGYTF
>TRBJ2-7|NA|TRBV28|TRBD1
TGTGCCAGCAGTCCTAGACAGGGTATCTACGAGCAGTACTTC
CASSPRQGIYEQYF
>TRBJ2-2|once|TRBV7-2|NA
TGTGCCAGCAGCTTACTTAACCCGGGACTCGGCACCGGGGAGCTGTTTTTT
CASSLLNPGLGTGELFF
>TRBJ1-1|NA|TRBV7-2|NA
TGTGCCAGCAGCTTACTGAACTTGAACACTGAAGCTTTCTTT
CASSLLNLNTEAFF
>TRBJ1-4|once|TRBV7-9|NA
TGTGCCAGCAGCCGTGGGGACACCAACGAAAAACTGTTTTTT
CASSRGDTNEKLFF
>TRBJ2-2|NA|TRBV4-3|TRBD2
TGCGCCAGCAGCCAAGCGCCGATAGCGGGAGAGGTCACCGGGGAGCTGTTTTTT
CASSQAPIAGEVTGELFF
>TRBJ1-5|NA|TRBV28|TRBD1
TGTGCCAGCACCCTAGTGGGGACAGGGGGCCAGCCCCAGCATTTT
CASTLVGTGGQPQHF
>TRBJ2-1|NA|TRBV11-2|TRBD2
TGTGCCAGCAGCTTAGTAGCTGGACTAGCGGGAGGGGGTGAGCAGTTCTTC
CASSLVAGLAGGGEQFF
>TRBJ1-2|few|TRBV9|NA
TGTGCCAGCAGCGTCTCCCAGAACTATGGCTACACCTTC
CASSVSQNYGYTF
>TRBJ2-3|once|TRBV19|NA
TGTGCCAGTAGTGAGGTATCTAGCACAGATACGCAGTATTTT
CASSEVSSTDTQYF
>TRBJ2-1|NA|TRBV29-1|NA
TGCAGCGTTCGAGGGAATGAGCAGTTCTTC
CSVRGNEQFF
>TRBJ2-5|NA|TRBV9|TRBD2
TGTGCCAGCAGCCCACCGGGACTAGCGAACCAAGAGACCCAGTACTTC
CASSPPGLANQETQYF
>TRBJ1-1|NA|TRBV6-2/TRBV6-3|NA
TGTGCCAGCAGTTACGGCCAGGGAGGGACTGAAGCTTTCTTT
CASSYGQGGTEAFF
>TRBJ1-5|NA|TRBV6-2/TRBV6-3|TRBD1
TGTGCCAGCAGCTCCCGACAGGGGGCCGGGCAGCCCCAGCATTTT
CASSSRQGAGQPQHF
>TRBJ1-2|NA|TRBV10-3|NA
TGTGCCATCAGTGAGTCAGGGAGTAACTATGGCTACACCTTC
CAISESGSNYGYTF
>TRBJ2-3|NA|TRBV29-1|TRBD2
TGCAGCGCCGTCGGACTAGCGGGAGTCACAGATACGCAGTATTTT
CSAVGLAGVTDTQYF
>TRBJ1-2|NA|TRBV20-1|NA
TGCAGTGCTAGTCGCGCCGGCAGCGGGAAAGGCTACACCTTC
CSASRAGSGKGYTF
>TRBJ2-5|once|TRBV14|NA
TGTGCCAGCAGCCGAGGACTACAAGAGACCCAGTACTTC
CASSRGLQETQYF
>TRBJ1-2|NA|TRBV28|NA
TGTGCCAGCAGTACCACAGGGACAATTCACTATGGCTACACCTTC
CASSTTGTIHYGYTF
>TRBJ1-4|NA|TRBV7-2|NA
TGTGCCAGCAGCTTACAGGGGAATGGTGAAAAACTGTTTTTT
CASSLQGNGEKLFF
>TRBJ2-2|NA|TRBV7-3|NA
TGTGCCAGCAGCCCAAGGGGTACCGAAAGTTACACCGGGGAGCTGTTTTTT
CASSPRGTESYTGELFF
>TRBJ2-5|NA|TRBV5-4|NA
TGTGCCAGCAGCCTGTGGGGCCTTGAGACCCAGTACTTC
CASSLWGLETQYF
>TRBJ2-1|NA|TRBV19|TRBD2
TGTGCCAGTAGTGACGGACTAGCGGGAGGGCCGTTCAATGAGCAGTTCTTC
CASSDGLAGGPFNEQFF
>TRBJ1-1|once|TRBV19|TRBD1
TGTGCCAGTAGTCCGGCAGGGGGCATCACTGAAGCTTTCTTT
CASSPAGGITEAFF
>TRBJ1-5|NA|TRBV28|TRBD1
TGTGCCAGCAACATACAGGGGTGGTCTCAGCCCCAGCATTTT
CASNIQGWSQPQHF
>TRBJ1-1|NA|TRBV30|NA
TGTAAGACTGATCTGAACACTGAAGCTTTCTTT
CKTDLNTEAFF
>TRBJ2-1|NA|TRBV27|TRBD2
TGTGCCAGCAGTTTATCTCCCCCCAGGGCCTTAGGGACTAGCGTGAACAATGAGCAGTTCTTC
CASSLSPPRALGTSVNNEQFF
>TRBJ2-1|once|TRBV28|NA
TGTGCCAGCAGTTTAAATAGCTGGCGGGACAATGAGCAGTTCTTC
CASSLNSWRDNEQFF
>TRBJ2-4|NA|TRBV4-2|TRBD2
TGTGCCAGCAGCCTCCACGGGGGGGTCGGCGAAACGGCTGCAGCCAAAAACATTCAGTACTTC
CASSLHGGVGETAAAKNIQYF
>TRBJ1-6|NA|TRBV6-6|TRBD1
TGTGCCAGCCAGGACAGGGCTAATTCACCCCTCCACTTT
CASQDRANSPLHF
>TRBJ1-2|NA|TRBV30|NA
TGTGCCTGGAGGGGGGAGGGTGGCTACACCTTC
CAWRGEGGYTF
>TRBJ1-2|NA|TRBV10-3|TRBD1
TGTGCCATCAGTGACCCCGACAGGGAACGGGGGGGCTACACCTTC
CAISDPDRERGGYTF
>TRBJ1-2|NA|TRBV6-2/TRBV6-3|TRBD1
TGTGCCAGCAGTTCGACAGGGTTCAGCTATGGCTACACCTTC
CASSSTGFSYGYTF
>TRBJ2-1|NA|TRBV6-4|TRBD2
TGTGCCAGCAGTGCCACGACTAGCTCTGTTGGTGAGCAGTTCTTC
CASSATTSSVGEQFF
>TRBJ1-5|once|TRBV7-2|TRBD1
TGTGCCAGCAGCTTAGCGACGGCAGGGGGCCTCCAGCCCCAGCATTTT
CASSLATAGGLQPQHF
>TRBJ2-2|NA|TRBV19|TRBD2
TGTGCCAGTAGTATTGTAGCGGGATACACCGGGGAGCTGTTTTTT
CASSIVAGYTGELFF
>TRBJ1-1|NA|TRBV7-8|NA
TGTGCCAGCAGCTTATACAGACGCTACACTGAAGCTTTCTTT
CASSLYRRYTEAFF
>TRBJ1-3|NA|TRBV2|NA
TGTGCCAGCAGTCTCCTGAGCTCTGGAAACACCATATATTTT
CASSLLSSGNTIYF